Presented here are 22 T cell receptor beta chains from one specimen sequenced in a study of Ad26.COV2.S vaccination and SARS-CoV-2 variants. Using immunoSEQ multiplex PCR, the repertoire was profiled, and TCRdb retains in-frame clones only, with some absent. This repertoire shows roughly 320,000 clones, 86% found once; its top ten account for 1.9%. Treatment here: approximately 18 received Ad26.COV2.S at low or high dose, single or two shots; 5 received placebo; per-sample allocation not given. Samples were taken on day 63 after the first vaccine or placebo injection. The sequencing here drew on peripheral blood, taken in a trial of Ad26.COV2.S vaccine versus placebo. Source of these receptors: a person between 18 and 65 years old who received the Ad26.COV2.S COVID-19 vaccine or a placebo.

CDR3 region: CASNRGSGMNTEAFF. The CDR3 DNA is TGTGCCAGCAACAGGGGAAGTGGCATGAACACTGAAGCTTTCTTT. The chain joins TRBV2 to TRBJ1-1; 7 positions match TRBD1. The germline CDR1 and CDR2 sequences are SNHLY and FYNNEI. The CDR3 covers 15 residues. V trimming: 7 bases; J trimming: 0 bases; junction bases outside the gene matches: 8.

The genes are TRBV21-1 and TRBJ1-5. TRBV21-1 is listed as a pseudogene. The CDR3 is 16 residues long. CDR3 residues: CASTKGGKYSNQPQHF. The CDR3 DNA reads as TGTGCCAGCACCAAGGGGGGGAAGTATAGCAATCAGCCCCAGCATTTT.

This clone was recorded once. The chain combines TRBV6-6 with TRBJ2-2; 8 bases are shared with TRBD1. Germline loops: CDR1 MNHNY, CDR2 SVGAGI (reference sequence). V gave up 6 bases and J gave up 5 bases; unmatched junction bases: 8. CDR3 length equals 15 residues. CDR3 DNA: TGTGCCAGCAGGATGAACGGACAGGGAACCGGGGAGCTGTTTTTT. Translated, it gives CASRMNGQGTGELFF.

The V call is TRBV15, the J call TRBJ2-3, with D maybe TRBD1 (8 bases). Germline lookup yields CDR1 LNHNV and CDR2 YYDKDF (reference sequence). Between the trimmed V and J ends, which lost 5 bases and 3 bases, there was a span of 15 bases. CDR3 size: 15 residues. CDR3 in amino acids: CATSRDRGGTDTQYF. The CDR3 bases are TGTGCCACCAGCCGCGACAGGGGAGGGACAGATACGCAGTATTTT.

The chain combines TRBV9 with TRBJ1-1; no clear D. V was cut by 3 bases and J by 0 bases, with 6 bases left in between. The CDR3 has 13 residues. Germline CDR1 reads SGDLS; CDR2 reads YYNGEE. The CDR3 loop reads CASSAAMNTEAFF. The CDR3 coding sequence is TGTGCCAGCAGCGCAGCGATGAACACTGAAGCTTTCTTT.

The rearrangement links TRBV5-8 to TRBJ1-5; tentative D call: TRBD1 (5 bases). Germline-derived CDR1 and CDR2 are SGHTS and YDEGEE. V gave up 4 bases and J gave up 3 bases, with 23 bases separating them. CDR3 length: 18 residues. CDR3 protein: CASSRKLTGVGNNQPQHF. In nucleotides, the CDR3 is TGTGCCAGCAGCCGCAAACTGACGGGGGTTGGGAACAATCAGCCCCAGCATTTT.

The CDR3 DNA reads as TGCGCCAGCAGCCAAGACATGGGAGGGACTCATGGCTACACCTTC. This encodes CASSQDMGGTHGYTF. This chain uses TRBV4-3 with TRBJ1-2; possibly TRBD1 for D (5 bases). V shed 0 bases and J shed 6 bases, with 14 bases lying between them. Looked up from germline, CDR1 is LGHNA and CDR2 is YSLEER. The CDR3 extends over 15 amino acids.

The chain carries TRBV11-2 and TRBJ2-7; D uncertain. CDR1 SGHAT and CDR2 FQNNGV come from the germline V gene. The CDR3 has 12 amino acids. With 0 bases removed from V and 4 bases from J, the gap between germline ends came to 4 bases. CDR3 loop: CASSLDLYEQYF. Written as DNA, the CDR3 is TGTGCCAGCAGCTTAGATCTGTACGAGCAGTACTTC.

Remarks on this clone: At one of its ends the junction is not consistent with the germline gene, which may arise from a read error. The chain links TRBV7-3 to TRBJ2-7; 8 bases are shared with TRBD1. This CDR3 is 13 amino acids long. Germline V lookup: CDR1 SGHTA, CDR2 FQGTGA. CDR3 sequence reads: CASSRTPGDRNEF. The CDR3, as DNA: TGTGCCAGCAGCCGTACCCCAGGGGACAGGAATGAGTTC. Full variable domain (remainder filled in from reference TRBV7-3 and TRBJ2-7): GAGVSQTPSNKVTEKGKYVELRCDPISGHTALYWYRQSLGQGPEFLIYFQGTGAADDSGLPNDRFFAVRPEGSVSTLKIQRTERGDSAVYLCASSRTPGDRNEFGPGTRLTVT.

V is TRBV4-1 and J is TRBJ1-4; D is uncertain. V lost 7 bases and J lost 4, with 16 bases in between. Germline lookup yields CDR1 MGHRA and CDR2 YSYEKL. The CDR3 contains 15 residues. The CDR3 sequence: CASTREADINEKLFF. The CDR3 DNA reads TGCGCCAGCACGAGAGAGGCAGATATTAATGAAAAACTGTTTTTT.

The V call is TRBV19, the J call TRBJ1-5, with 9 positions matching TRBD1. Per germline, CDR1 LNHDA and CDR2 SQIVND (reference sequence). After removal of 5 bases from V and 2 bases from J, the junction contained 13 bases not matched to a gene. The CDR3 has 18 residues. DNA for the CDR3: TGTGCCAGTAGTCGGGGCGGGGACAGGGTATCTCGCAATCAGCCCCAGCATTTT. Translation: CASSRGGDRVSRNQPQHF.

In DNA, the CDR3 is TGTGCCATCCGTCCTAGCCGCATTCCAGGAGGTAATGAGCAGTTCTTC. It codes for CAIRPSRIPGGNEQFF. V is TRBV10-3 and J is TRBJ2-1; D might be TRBD2 (5 bases). V lost 8 bases, J lost 7 bases, and 24 bases lay in between. The germline V gene has CDR1 ENHRY and CDR2 SYGVKD. CDR3 size: 16 residues.

This clone was observed a few times. The chain has TRBV29-1 and TRBJ2-5, with D perhaps matching TRBD2 (5 bases). CDR1 SQVTM and CDR2 ANQGSEA come from the germline V gene. The CDR3 runs 12 residues. V lost 5 bases and J lost 5, with 12 bases in between. The DNA of the CDR3 is TGCAGCGTTCGTACCTCGGGGGAGACCCAGTACTTC. Translated: CSVRTSGETQYF.

Only one count was recorded for this clone. This chain joins TRBV19 and TRBJ1-2, with 9 bases fitting TRBD1. Germline assignment: CDR1 LNHDA and CDR2 SQIVND (reference sequence). The CDR3 contains 13 residues. The V and J ends lost 11 bases and 3 bases, in that order; junction bases with no gene match: 7. The CDR3 DNA is TGTGCCGTGCAGCGGGACAGGGACTATGGCTACACCTTC. It translates to CAVQRDRDYGYTF.

V gene TRBV5-1 combines with J gene TRBJ2-5; 7 positions agree with TRBD1. Looked up from germline, CDR1 is SGHRS and CDR2 is YFSETQ. CDR3 length: 14 amino acids. J was trimmed by 5 bases and V by 0 bases; bases with no gene match: 4. The CDR3 DNA follows: TGCGCCAGCAGCTTGGTGCAGGGACAGGAGACCCAGTACTTC. It translates to CASSLVQGQETQYF.

The chain employs TRBV7-3 and TRBJ1-2, with 7 nucleotides matching TRBD1. Germline V gene lookup returns CDR1 SGHTA and CDR2 FQGTGA. This CDR3 region has 16 residues. Losses at the gene ends were 4 bases for V and 4 bases for J; bases not matched to a gene: 12. DNA for the CDR3: TGTGCCAGCAGCTCCAACGACAGGGTGCCTTTCTATGGCTACACCTTC. The encoded protein is CASSSNDRVPFYGYTF.

This chain links TRBV19 with TRBJ2-5; D call uncertain. Between the trimmed V and J ends, which lost 8 bases and 2 bases, there was a span of 12 bases. The CDR3 is 13 amino acids. In germline, CDR1 is LNHDA, CDR2 SQIVND (reference sequence). The CDR3 nucleotides read TGTGCCAGTTCCGGAGTGATTCAAGAGACCCAGTACTTC. Protein: CASSGVIQETQYF.

The V gene is TRBV5-1, the J gene TRBJ2-1, with D possibly matching TRBD2 (5 bases). Looked up from germline, CDR1 is SGHRS and CDR2 is YFSETQ. V shed 0 bases and J shed 5 bases, with 9 bases lying between them. The CDR3 is made up of 14 amino acids. CDR3 loop: CASSLAPSNNEQFF. Here the CDR3 DNA reads TGCGCCAGCAGCTTGGCACCTAGCAACAATGAGCAGTTCTTC.

The CDR3 DNA is TGTGCCAGCAGTTACTCAGGGTGGCGAGAGACCCAGTACTTC. This gives the protein CASSYSGWRETQYF. This sequence joins TRBV6-6 and TRBJ2-5; D is unresolved. This CDR3 is 14 amino acids long. V lost 0 bases and J lost 4, with 9 bases in between. The germline CDR1 and CDR2 sequences are MNHNY and SVGAGI (reference sequence).

The V and J genes are TRBV21-1 and TRBJ2-3. TRBV21-1 has pseudogene status. This CDR3 has 18 amino acids. The CDR3 nucleotides read TGTGCCAGCAGCCGAGGAGAATGGGGTCGGAAGGATCCAGATACGCAGTATTTT. Its translation: CASSRGEWGRKDPDTQYF.

The gene calls are TRBV2 and TRBJ2-7; 7 bases align to TRBD1. The CDR3 is 16 amino acids. The V gene end was trimmed by 0 bases and the J gene end by 2 bases; junction bases not matched to a gene: 7. CDR1 is SNHLY, CDR2 FYNNEI, per germline. The CDR3: CASSEALTGDTYEQYF. The CDR3 nucleotides read TGTGCCAGCAGTGAAGCGCTAACAGGGGACACCTACGAGCAGTACTTC.

This clone was observed once. The chain employs TRBV10-3 and TRBJ2-3; D gene uncertain. Germline V lookup: CDR1 ENHRY, CDR2 SYGVKD. The CDR3 contains 13 residues. V dropped 10 bases and J dropped 6 bases, with 17 bases sitting between them. This CDR3 reads CATRSGPPDTQYF. In nucleotides, the CDR3 is TGTGCCACCCGGAGTGGACCTCCCGATACGCAGTATTTT.